What follows is one T cell receptor (beta chain) and its context. Its antigen is unknown. These data belong to a study of graft-versus-host responses after intestinal transplantation. Across the study: Transplant recipients had multivisceral, liver-intestinal, or isolated intestinal grafts. Anti-thymocyte globulin was used for induction in all recipients, who then took tacrolimus and steroids for approximately three years. Points from the study as a whole: GvH clones were identified in recipient marrow, with some first appearing in ileum or blood. The presence of high graft-versus-host to host-versus-graft clonal ratios in allografts characterized patients with graft-donor T cell macrochimerism.

Repertoires were generated with immunoSEQ multiplex PCR, while TCRdb's copy carries only in-frame clones and drops some. The data contain 90,000 to 130,000 clones, around nine tenths of them singletons. This CDR3 has 12 amino acids. Trimming left V 1 base short and J 3 bases short, with 6 bases between. Germline lookup yields CDR1 GTSNPN and CDR2 SVGIG (reference sequence). The V call is TRBV30, the J call TRBJ1-2; D not resolved. The sequencing here drew on unstimulated CD4+ T cells sorted from spleen or lymph node cells, taken before transplant. The sequence was collected from a human donor who was the organ donor for an intestinal transplant. The CDR3 DNA follows: TGTGCCTGGAGTGGGGTCCACTATGGCTACACCTTC. Translated: CAWSGVHYGYTF.